This entry concerns a single TCR beta chain. Trimming stripped 8 bases from V and 6 bases from J, with 16 bases between. The CDR3 covers 13 residues. Germline V gene sequence: CDR1 MNHEY, CDR2 SMNVEV (reference sequence). Study processing details: The authors estimated nucleated cell counts from reference gene primer amplification. Generated by immunoSEQ multiplex PCR, the TCRdb table keeps only in-frame clones and is missing some. The V and J calls and the clone size are those of that table, but D and trimming were determined from the DNA. The profile covers 380,000 or so clones, with roughly 90% appearing a single time and about 1.2% taken by the ten largest. The entry originates in a study of blood T cell repertoires in COVID-19. Study-level information: Samples representing acute and convalescent COVID-19 were sourced from the United States, Italy and Spain. In each case, the material was cDNA or gDNA derived from T cells, B-cell-depleted T cells, or PBMCs.

This rearrangement joins TRBV27 to TRBJ1-1; D unresolved. The sample comprised peripheral blood. The TCR sequence derives from a middle-aged man with acute or convalescent COVID-19. For the CDR3, the DNA is TGTGCCAGCGGCCCAGTAGCTTTGGCTGAAGCTTTCTTT. Protein: CASGPVALAEAFF.